The clone carrying this T cell receptor (beta chain) was counted ten times or more. The CDR3 runs to 16 residues. Germline values: CDR1 DFQATT, CDR2 SNEGSKA (reference sequence). The J segment lost 0 bases and the V segment lost 5 bases, leaving 10 bases of the junction unmatched. This specimen belongs to a study of T cells of healthy individuals. TCRdb re-analysed the 5' RACE reads in MiXCR, keeping a single row per CDR3 protein. This table holds around 100,000 distinct CDR3 sequences, 15% to 20% found once. The TCR comes from a human donor in good health. This rearrangement joins TRBV20-1 to TRBJ2-1; 7 positions agree with TRBD2. The CDR3 DNA reads as TGCAGTGCTCTTCGCTTCTGGGAGGGCTCCTACAATGAGCAGTTCTTC. It is translated as CSALRFWEGSYNEQFF.